These 30 T cell receptor beta chains came from one sample sequenced in a study of T cells after yellow fever vaccination. Using its own MiXCR run on the 5' RACE reads, TCRdb lists one record per CDR3 protein. Counted here are some 120,000 distinct CDR3 sequences, 6% to 8% occurring once; the ten biggest clones make up roughly 2.6%. The sequences come from CD4+ T cells sorted from PBMCs, collected 10 days after the first yellow fever vaccination. All receptors derive from a man in his late teens or twenties who received the YFV17D yellow fever vaccine.

This clonotype was seen at least ten times. The V and J genes are TRBV6-5 and TRBJ1-1; weak D call: TRBD1 (5 bases). The germline V gene has CDR1 MNHEY and CDR2 SVGAGI. The CDR3 runs 14 residues. V dropped 2 bases and J dropped 0 bases, with 7 bases sitting between them. CDR3 protein: CASSYQGMNTEAFF. In DNA form, the CDR3 reads TGTGCCAGCAGTTACCAGGGCATGAACACTGAAGCTTTCTTT.

In its sample, this clonotype was seen many times. The chain is built from TRBV4-1 and TRBJ2-4, with D perhaps being TRBD1 or TRBD2 (6 bases each). The V gene's germline CDR1 is MGHRA and CDR2 YSYEKL. The CDR3 has 16 residues. Trimming took off 1 base at V and 1 base at J, with 11 bases between the two ends. CDR3 loop: CASSQVRGGAKNIQYF. In DNA, the CDR3 is TGCGCCAGCAGCCAAGTAAGAGGGGGGGCCAAAAACATTCAGTACTTC.

The chain employs TRBV5-1 and TRBJ1-5; no clear D. V was trimmed by 4 bases and J by 4 bases, leaving 12 bases between them. This CDR3 contains 14 residues. Germline V CDR1 and CDR2: SGHRS, YFSETQ. The CDR3 is CASSPRAGNQPQHF. The CDR3 nucleotides read TGCGCCAGCAGCCCGCGGGCAGGTAATCAGCCCCAGCATTTT.

This clonotype was detected many times. This chain joins TRBV4-2 and TRBJ1-4, with a weak D call TRBD1 (5 bases). Germline values: CDR1 LGHNA, CDR2 YNFKEQ. The V end lost 1 base, the J end lost 1 base, and 7 bases lay between the germline ends. The CDR3 totals 15 residues. The DNA for the CDR3 is TGTGCCAGCAGCCAAGGGACACTAACTAATGAAAAACTGTTTTTT. It codes for CASSQGTLTNEKLFF.

This clonotype was observed many times. The chain links TRBV4-3 to TRBJ2-1; D remains ambiguous. From germline, CDR1 is LGHNA and CDR2 YSLEER. V was shortened by 4 bases and J by 5 bases, with 12 bases between the two germline ends. This CDR3 comprises 14 residues. CDR3 bases: TGCGCCAGCAGCCTTGGTAAGGCCCACAATGAGCAGTTCTTC. Translated: CASSLGKAHNEQFF.

This clonotype has a count of ten or more. The chain combines TRBV10-1 with TRBJ2-5; either TRBD1 or TRBD2 may supply D (6 bases each). The germline V gene encodes CDR1 WNHNN and CDR2 SYGVQD (reference sequence). There are 14 residues in the CDR3. V lost 4 bases and J lost 3, with 12 bases in between. The CDR3 nucleotides read TGCGCCAGCAGTGGCGGGGCAGGGGAAGAGACCCAGTACTTC. Protein: CASSGGAGEETQYF.

This clonotype was seen at least ten times. The rearrangement uses TRBV5-1 and TRBJ2-3, with a tentative D call TRBD1 (6 bases). V dropped 5 bases and J dropped 3 bases, with 13 bases sitting between them. CDR1 and CDR2 (germline): SGHRS, YFSETQ. The CDR3 contains 14 residues. The CDR3 nucleotides are TGCGCCAGCAGGAGACAGGTGGGGACAGATACGCAGTATTTT. This codes for CASRRQVGTDTQYF.

The J gene is TRBJ2-3, the V gene TRBV28; 8 bases are shared with TRBD2. Losses at the gene ends were 7 bases for V and 1 base for J; bases not matched to a gene: 1. CDR1 is MDHEN and CDR2 is SYDVKM in the germline V gene. The CDR3 is 13 amino acids. The CDR3 DNA sequence: TGTGCCAGCATAGCGGGGCGCACAGATACGCAGTATTTT. Its protein is CASIAGRTDTQYF.

This clonotype came up many times. The chain links TRBV12-3 or TRBV12-4 to TRBJ1-1; 7 nucleotides align to TRBD1. The CDR3 spans 13 residues. The V and J ends lost 6 bases and 8 bases, in that order; junction bases with no gene match: 9. The chain's CDR3 is CASSLDRTTEAFF. The CDR3 region has the DNA TGTGCCAGCAGCCTGGACAGGACGACCGAAGCTTTCTTT.

Of note for this clonotype: A much larger clone lies a single base off, so this may be a read error. The chain is built from TRBV7-2 and TRBJ1-2; tentatively, D is TRBD1 (5 bases). This CDR3 has 15 residues. The germline gives CDR1 SGHTA, CDR2 FQGNSA. Here the CDR3 reads CSSSLRPTDNYGYTF. The CDR3 DNA reads as TGTTCCAGCAGCTTACGCCCGACAGATAACTATGGCTACACCTTC.

The chain couples TRBV18 to TRBJ1-5, with unresolved D. Per the germline V gene, CDR1 is KGHSH and CDR2 is LQKENI. The CDR3 spans 16 residues. The V end lost 0 bases, the J end lost 2 bases, and 11 bases lay between the germline ends. The CDR3 loop reads CASSPPPSGGNQPQHF. For the CDR3, the DNA is TGTGCCAGCTCACCACCACCCAGTGGGGGCAATCAGCCCCAGCATTTT.

In its sample, this clonotype was seen many times. The V call is TRBV7-8, the J call TRBJ1-6, with a weak D call TRBD1 (5 bases). The germline V gene has CDR1 SGHVS and CDR2 FQNEAQ. This CDR3 is built from 14 residues. The V end lost 7 bases, the J end lost 0 bases, and 7 bases lay between the germline ends. The CDR3 coding sequence is TGTGCCAGCATGGGGGGCTCCTATAATTCACCCCTCCACTTT. It translates to CASMGGSYNSPLHF.

The rearrangement joins TRBV28 to TRBJ2-1, with D unclear. Germline V gene lookup returns CDR1 MDHEN and CDR2 SYDVKM. The CDR3 has 10 residues. Trimming shortened V by 10 bases and J by 5 bases, and 6 bases separated the two germline ends. The CDR3 coding sequence is TGTGCCACCGAAAACAATGAGCAGTTCTTC. It encodes CATENNEQFF.

This clonotype has ten or more counts. The chain recombines TRBV25-1 with TRBJ2-2, with TRBD1 matching 8 bases. This CDR3 is 14 amino acids long. Per germline, CDR1 MGHDK and CDR2 SYGVNS. The V and J ends lost 5 bases and 4 bases, in that order; junction bases with no gene match: 3. CDR3: CASSTTGGTGELFF. CDR3 nucleotide sequence: TGTGCCAGCAGTACTACAGGGGGCACCGGGGAGCTGTTTTTT.

This clonotype was seen many times. CDR3 amino acids: CSAQDVSKSEKLFF. CDR3 coding DNA: TGCAGTGCTCAGGACGTCTCAAAGAGTGAAAAACTGTTTTTT. V usage is TRBV20-1 and J usage is TRBJ1-4; no clear D gene. The length of the CDR3 is 14 residues. Trimming took 5 bases from V and 7 from J, leaving 17 bases between them. Germline V gene data show CDR1 as DFQATT and CDR2 as SNEGSKA (reference sequence).

The chain couples TRBV21-1 to TRBJ2-3; the table's D call TRBD2 went unverified against the DNA. TRBV21-1 is labeled a pseudogene. There are 17 residues in the CDR3. The CDR3 here is CASTSPIAGVGTDTQYF. CDR3 in DNA: TGTGCCAGCACCTCACCTATAGCGGGGGTGGGCACAGATACGCAGTATTTT.

This clonotype occurred many times. The chain couples TRBV20-1 to TRBJ2-1, with D perhaps assigned TRBD1 or TRBD2 (6 bases each). The V end was cut by 3 bases, the J end by 6 bases, with 12 bases between. Germline assignment: CDR1 DFQATT and CDR2 SNEGSKA (reference sequence). The CDR3 is 13 residues long. The CDR3 reads CSASRGPSNEQFF. The CDR3, as DNA: TGCAGTGCTAGCCGGGGGCCCTCCAATGAGCAGTTCTTC.

This clonotype was counted at least ten times. This rearrangement joins TRBV4-3 to TRBJ1-1, with no clear D. The germline V and J ends were trimmed by 0 bases and 4 bases, with 9 bases remaining between them. Germline V gene lookup returns CDR1 LGHNA and CDR2 YSLEER. The CDR3 has 14 amino acids. The CDR3 sequence is CASSQEAGRTEAFF. CDR3 nucleotides: TGCGCCAGCAGCCAAGAGGCCGGTCGCACTGAAGCTTTCTTT.

This clonotype was observed at least ten times. The chain employs TRBV7-2 and TRBJ2-1; D possibly corresponds to TRBD1 (5 bases). CDR1 SGHTA and CDR2 FQGNSA come from the germline V gene. Deletions cut 6 bases from V and 0 bases from J, with 12 bases between. The CDR3 contains 15 residues. CDR3 loop: CASSYDSSSYNEQFF. DNA for the CDR3: TGTGCCAGCAGTTATGACAGTAGCTCCTACAATGAGCAGTTCTTC.

This clonotype appeared many times. This chain joins TRBV11-1 and TRBJ2-3; TRBD1 is a possible D gene (6 bases). The CDR3 consists of 16 residues. Per germline, CDR1 SGHAT and CDR2 FQDESV (reference sequence). Trimming removed 2 bases from V and 2 bases from J, with 14 bases in between. CDR3 region: CASSLNDRLITDTQYF. For the CDR3, the DNA is TGTGCCAGCAGCTTAAATGACAGGCTAATCACAGATACGCAGTATTTT.

This clonotype has ten or more counts. The CDR3 region has the DNA TGTGCCAGCAGCTTTCAGGGTTGGAGCACTGAAGCTTTCTTT. This translates into CASSFQGWSTEAFF. The genes are TRBV7-2 and TRBJ1-1; D might be TRBD1 (5 bases). With 3 bases removed from V and 4 bases from J, the gap between germline ends came to 12 bases. Germline-derived CDR1 and CDR2 are SGHTA and FQGNSA. CDR3 length: 14 amino acids.

The rearrangement links TRBV6-5 to TRBJ1-4; maybe TRBD1 (5 bases). CDR1 is MNHEY, CDR2 SVGAGI, per germline. The V and J ends lost 4 bases and 6 bases respectively, with 12 bases between them. The CDR3 has 14 amino acids. CDR3 coding DNA: TGTGCCAGCAGTTTCCAGGGTCCCTATGAAAAACTGTTTTTT. It codes for CASSFQGPYEKLFF.

Ten or more counts support this clonotype. The J gene is TRBJ2-3, the V gene TRBV4-2; D possibly corresponds to TRBD2 (5 bases). The CDR3 sequence is 14 residues long. Germline V gene sequence: CDR1 LGHNA, CDR2 YNFKEQ. The V end was cut by 7 bases, the J end by 2 bases, with 13 bases between. The CDR3, as DNA: TGTGCCAGCATGCCCTCCCGGGACACAGATACGCAGTATTTT. This sequence encodes CASMPSRDTDTQYF.

This clonotype came up many times. The rearrangement uses TRBV4-1 and TRBJ1-2, with a possible D match to TRBD1 (6 bases). This CDR3 region has 16 residues. Per germline, CDR1 MGHRA and CDR2 YSYEKL. V was pared by 1 base and J by 4 bases, with 16 bases between. The CDR3 region has the DNA TGCGCCAGCAGCCAAGTGCCGACAGGAGCCGTCTATGGCTACACCTTC. As protein: CASSQVPTGAVYGYTF.

The chain uses TRBV27 and TRBJ2-7; the D gene could be TRBD1 or TRBD2 (7 bases each). From germline, CDR1 is MNHEY and CDR2 SMNVEV (reference sequence). V was shortened by 0 bases and J by 2 bases, with 14 bases between the two germline ends. This CDR3 has 16 amino acids. The CDR3 sequence: CASSLSTGTTPYEQYV. CDR3 sequence (DNA): TGTGCCAGCAGTTTATCGACAGGGACTACACCCTACGAGCAGTACGTC.

There are many counts of this clonotype. The J gene is TRBJ2-7, the V gene TRBV5-5, with no clear D. The CDR3 contains 12 residues. CDR1 is SGHKS, CDR2 YYEKEE, per germline (reference sequence). Trimming shortened V by 0 bases and J by 3 bases, and 4 bases separated the two germline ends. The CDR3 here is CASSLADYEQYV. The CDR3 nucleotides read TGTGCCAGCAGCTTGGCAGACTACGAGCAGTACGTC.

There are many counts of this clonotype. The chain has TRBV20-1 and TRBJ2-3, with D unclear. The V end was cut by 4 bases, the J end by 2 bases, with 4 bases between. Germline assignment: CDR1 DFQATT and CDR2 SNEGSKA (reference sequence). This CDR3 has 11 amino acids. The CDR3 here is CSATATDTQYF. CDR3 DNA sequence: TGCAGTGCTACGGCCACAGATACGCAGTATTTT.

This clonotype was detected ten times or more. This rearrangement joins TRBV11-2 to TRBJ1-3; D not certain. This CDR3 spans 13 amino acids. From germline, CDR1 is SGHAT and CDR2 FQNNGV. V was trimmed by 5 bases and J by 0 bases, leaving 5 bases between them. The CDR3: CASSPPSGNTIYF. CDR3 in DNA: TGTGCCAGCAGCCCCCCCTCTGGAAACACCATATATTTT.

Ten or more counts support this clonotype. This rearrangement joins TRBV6-5 to TRBJ2-5, with 13 bases fitting TRBD2. CDR1 is MNHEY and CDR2 is SVGAGI in the germline V gene. The trim removed 6 bases at V and 2 bases at J, leaving 6 bases unmatched. There are 16 residues in the CDR3. The CDR3 nucleotides read TGTGCCAGCAGAAGACTAGCGGGGGGCTTACAAGAGACCCAGTACTTC. Translation gives CASRRLAGGLQETQYF.

This clonotype was seen repeatedly, ten times or more. This chain links TRBV19 with TRBJ1-5; D is unclear. There are 13 residues in the CDR3. CDR1 and CDR2 from the germline V gene are LNHDA and SQIVND (reference sequence). The V and J ends lost 5 bases and 7 bases respectively, with 12 bases between them. This CDR3 reads CASSALGRQPQHF. The CDR3 nucleotides are TGTGCCAGTAGTGCTCTGGGCCGGCAGCCCCAGCATTTT.